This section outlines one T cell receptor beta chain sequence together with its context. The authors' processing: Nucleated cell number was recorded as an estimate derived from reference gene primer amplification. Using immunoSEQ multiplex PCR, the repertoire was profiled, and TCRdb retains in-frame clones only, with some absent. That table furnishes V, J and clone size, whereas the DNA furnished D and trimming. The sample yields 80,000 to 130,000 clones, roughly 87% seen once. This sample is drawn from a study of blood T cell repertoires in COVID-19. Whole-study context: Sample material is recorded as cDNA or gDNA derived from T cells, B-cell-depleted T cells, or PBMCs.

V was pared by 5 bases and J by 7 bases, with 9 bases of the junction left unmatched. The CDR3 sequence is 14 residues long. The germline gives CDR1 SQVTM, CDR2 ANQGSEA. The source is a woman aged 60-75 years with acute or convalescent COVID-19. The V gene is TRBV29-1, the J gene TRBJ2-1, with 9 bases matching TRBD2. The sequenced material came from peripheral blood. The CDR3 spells CSVSAGGGMNEQFF. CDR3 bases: TGCAGCGTTTCAGCGGGAGGCGGTATGAATGAGCAGTTCTTC.